Listed below are T cell receptor beta chains from one sample, sequenced in a study of shared clonotypes between healthy human individuals. Clones were sequenced by immunoSEQ multiplex PCR, and TCRdb holds only the in-frame ones, with some missing. The sample consists of some 2.1 million clones, around 95% of them appearing once. Sequenced material: naive CD4+ T cells sorted from blood. These receptor sequences come from a man younger than 35 in good health. Each CDR3 is given with its conserved first and last residue. D genes are given only for firm matches. A row's size may be missing; if present it is once, few, many or a size class.

v_gene	j_gene	abundance	d_gene	CDR3nt	CDR3aa
TRBV7-9	TRBJ1-2	.	.	TGTGCCAGCAGCTTTTTCGAGACGTCGGTGGGTGGCTACACCTTC	CASSFFETSVGGYTF
TRBV6-5	TRBJ2-7	.	.	TGTGCCAGCAGTTACTCTTCACTTCAGCTCTACGAGCAGTACTTC	CASSYSSLQLYEQYF
TRBV19	TRBJ2-5	.	TRBD2	TGTGCCAGTAAAGCGGGAGGAAGGGGCCAAGAGACCCAGTACTTC	CASKAGGRGQETQYF
TRBV5-5	TRBJ1-2	.	.	TGTGCCAGCAGCTTAACCCCGGACAAGAACTATGGCTACACCTTC	CASSLTPDKNYGYTF
TRBV6-4	TRBJ1-1	.	.	TGTGCCAGCAGTCGCGACAGGAACACTGAAGCTTTCTTT	CASSRDRNTEAFF
TRBV7-2	TRBJ2-7	.	.	TGTGCCAGCAGCCCGGGGCTAACTGCCTACGAGCAGTACTTC	CASSPGLTAYEQYF
TRBV21-1	TRBJ2-3	.	.	TGTGCCAGCAGCAAAGGACAGGGGGCGACAGATACGCAGTATTTT	CASSKGQGATDTQYF
TRBV27	TRBJ1-6	.	.	TGTGCCAGCAGGGTGGCGAGCTCCTATAATTCACCCCTCCACTTT	CASRVASSYNSPLHF
TRBV5-6	TRBJ2-6	.	.	TGTGCCAGCAGCGGAGGGGCTACTGGGGCCAACGTCCTGACTTTC	CASSGGATGANVLTF
TRBV10-1	TRBJ2-1	.	.	TGCGCCGCCCTCGGGGCAGCCTACAATGAGCAGTTCTTC	CAALGAAYNEQFF
TRBV28	TRBJ2-7	.	TRBD2	TGTGCCAGCAGTCAGACGGGACTAGCGGGAACACGGAATTGGATCGAGCAGTACTTC	CASSQTGLAGTRNWIEQYF
TRBV6-5	TRBJ2-2	.	TRBD1	TGTGCCAGCAGCAGGGGGTTCTATCCCGGGGAGCTGTTTTTT	CASSRGFYPGELFF
TRBV6-6	TRBJ2-7	.	.	TGTGCCAGCAGTCTCCAACCCTGGGAGCAGTACTTC	CASSLQPWEQYF
TRBV4-2	TRBJ2-5	.	.	TGTGCCAGCAGCCAAGTTAGTCGAACAGAGACCCAGTACTTC	CASSQVSRTETQYF
TRBV11-2	TRBJ1-3	once	.	TGTGCCAGCAGAAACCATCCCCCCAGACCGAACCTCTCTGGAAACACCATATATTTT	CASRNHPPRPNLSGNTIYF
TRBV6-5	TRBJ2-7	.	TRBD1	TGTGCCAGCCGTAGGGACAGGGGCACCTACGAGCAGTACTTC	CASRRDRGTYEQYF
TRBV5-1	TRBJ1-1	.	.	TGCGCCAGCAGCTTGGATTCAAAGAGGACAGCTAACACTGAAGCTTTCTTT	CASSLDSKRTANTEAFF
TRBV5-1	TRBJ2-1	.	TRBD2	TGCGCCAGCAGCTTGAGCGGGACTTTGGACGCCTACAATGAGCAGTTCTTC	CASSLSGTLDAYNEQFF
TRBV15	TRBJ1-2	.	.	TGTGCCACCAGCAGAGATCAACAGGACTATGGCTACACCTTC	CATSRDQQDYGYTF
TRBV6-1	TRBJ2-7	.	.	TGTGCCAGCAGTGAAAGAGGAGGTCGAAACGAGCAGTACTTC	CASSERGGRNEQYF
TRBV30	TRBJ2-5	.	TRBD2	TGTGCCTGGAGTACGATTCGTACTAGCGGGAGAGTACAAGAGACCCAGTACTTC	CAWSTIRTSGRVQETQYF
TRBV6-5	TRBJ1-2	.	.	TGTGCCAGCAGTCGCGGACAGCGTCATGGCTACACCTTC	CASSRGQRHGYTF
TRBV30	TRBJ1-5	.	.	TGTGCCTGGCGAGGACAAAGCAATCAGCCCCAGCATTTT	CAWRGQSNQPQHF
TRBV6-6	TRBJ2-3	.	.	TGTGCCAGCAGCGCGGGACAGATCCGCACAGATACGCAGTATTTT	CASSAGQIRTDTQYF
TRBV5-1	TRBJ2-5	.	TRBD2	TGCGCCAGCAGCTTGGACGTAGCGGGAGGGTCAGAGACCCAGTACTTC	CASSLDVAGGSETQYF
TRBV5-1	TRBJ2-5	.	.	TGCGCCAGCAGCCTGCAAAGTCTCCAAGAGACCCAGTACTTC	CASSLQSLQETQYF
TRBV29-1	TRBJ2-3	.	TRBD1	TGCAGCGTTGGGACAGGGGGGGCAGATACGCAGTATTTT	CSVGTGGADTQYF